This TCR beta chain was observed in a study of cytomegalovirus exposure and HLA in healthy donors. Study-wide results and caveats: A later analysis found TCR association rates differed by HLA locus, highest for DRB1 and lowest for HLA-C.

The study ran its PCR with 60 Vbeta and 13 Jbeta primers. Generated by immunoSEQ multiplex PCR, the TCRdb table keeps only in-frame clones and is missing some. This sample yields about 160,000 clones, of which approximately 76% are seen a single time; roughly 1.4% belongs to the top ten. As for the donors, each was a healthy bone marrow donor. From germline, CDR1 is MRHNA and CDR2 SNTAGT. This CDR3 comprises 16 residues. Germline trimming cut 2 bases from V and 0 bases from J; bases unmatched to any gene: 3. A word on this clone: Its target is not known.

This sequence joins TRBV6-4 and TRBJ2-1; 8 nucleotides align to TRBD2. Sequenced material: PBMCs. The sequence was collected from a man aged 55-75 years in good health and CMV-seronegative. The CDR3 sequence is CASSDLSGSSYNEQFF. The CDR3, as DNA: TGTGCCAGCAGTGACCTCAGCGGGAGCTCCTACAATGAGCAGTTCTTC.